What follows describes a single T cell receptor (beta chain). What it binds is not known. The CDR3 totals 13 residues. Germline V gives CDR1 SEHNR, CDR2 FQNEAQ (reference sequence). V shed 3 bases and J shed 5 bases, with 7 bases lying between them. This sample is part of a study of shared clonotypes between healthy human individuals. Overall study context: The study used three CD4 naive, three CD4 memory, two CD8 naive and one CD8 memory plate per donor. Study-wide results and limits: Generation probabilities of non-shared clonotypes were lower (relative to those shared by all four donors). About 5% of naive CD4 clonotypes were common to several donors.

TCRdb's copy holds only in-frame clones and misses some; the assay was immunoSEQ multiplex PCR. The sample includes roughly 700,000 clones, about 90% of them seen just once. HIV-negative, healthy adults without recent acute infections or vaccinations were the donors. The sequencing sample was made of memory CD8+ T cells from PBMCs. Noted subset: CD45RO+ cells pooled with CCR7-negative TemRA cells. This clonotype was obtained from a man in his late teens or twenties in good health. Some clones in this sample may be carry-over from other donors' samples. The chain employs TRBV7-9 and TRBJ1-4; no reliable D call. CDR3 DNA: TGTGCCAGCAGCTTCTCCGTAAATGAAAAACTGTTTTTT. This encodes CASSFSVNEKLFF.